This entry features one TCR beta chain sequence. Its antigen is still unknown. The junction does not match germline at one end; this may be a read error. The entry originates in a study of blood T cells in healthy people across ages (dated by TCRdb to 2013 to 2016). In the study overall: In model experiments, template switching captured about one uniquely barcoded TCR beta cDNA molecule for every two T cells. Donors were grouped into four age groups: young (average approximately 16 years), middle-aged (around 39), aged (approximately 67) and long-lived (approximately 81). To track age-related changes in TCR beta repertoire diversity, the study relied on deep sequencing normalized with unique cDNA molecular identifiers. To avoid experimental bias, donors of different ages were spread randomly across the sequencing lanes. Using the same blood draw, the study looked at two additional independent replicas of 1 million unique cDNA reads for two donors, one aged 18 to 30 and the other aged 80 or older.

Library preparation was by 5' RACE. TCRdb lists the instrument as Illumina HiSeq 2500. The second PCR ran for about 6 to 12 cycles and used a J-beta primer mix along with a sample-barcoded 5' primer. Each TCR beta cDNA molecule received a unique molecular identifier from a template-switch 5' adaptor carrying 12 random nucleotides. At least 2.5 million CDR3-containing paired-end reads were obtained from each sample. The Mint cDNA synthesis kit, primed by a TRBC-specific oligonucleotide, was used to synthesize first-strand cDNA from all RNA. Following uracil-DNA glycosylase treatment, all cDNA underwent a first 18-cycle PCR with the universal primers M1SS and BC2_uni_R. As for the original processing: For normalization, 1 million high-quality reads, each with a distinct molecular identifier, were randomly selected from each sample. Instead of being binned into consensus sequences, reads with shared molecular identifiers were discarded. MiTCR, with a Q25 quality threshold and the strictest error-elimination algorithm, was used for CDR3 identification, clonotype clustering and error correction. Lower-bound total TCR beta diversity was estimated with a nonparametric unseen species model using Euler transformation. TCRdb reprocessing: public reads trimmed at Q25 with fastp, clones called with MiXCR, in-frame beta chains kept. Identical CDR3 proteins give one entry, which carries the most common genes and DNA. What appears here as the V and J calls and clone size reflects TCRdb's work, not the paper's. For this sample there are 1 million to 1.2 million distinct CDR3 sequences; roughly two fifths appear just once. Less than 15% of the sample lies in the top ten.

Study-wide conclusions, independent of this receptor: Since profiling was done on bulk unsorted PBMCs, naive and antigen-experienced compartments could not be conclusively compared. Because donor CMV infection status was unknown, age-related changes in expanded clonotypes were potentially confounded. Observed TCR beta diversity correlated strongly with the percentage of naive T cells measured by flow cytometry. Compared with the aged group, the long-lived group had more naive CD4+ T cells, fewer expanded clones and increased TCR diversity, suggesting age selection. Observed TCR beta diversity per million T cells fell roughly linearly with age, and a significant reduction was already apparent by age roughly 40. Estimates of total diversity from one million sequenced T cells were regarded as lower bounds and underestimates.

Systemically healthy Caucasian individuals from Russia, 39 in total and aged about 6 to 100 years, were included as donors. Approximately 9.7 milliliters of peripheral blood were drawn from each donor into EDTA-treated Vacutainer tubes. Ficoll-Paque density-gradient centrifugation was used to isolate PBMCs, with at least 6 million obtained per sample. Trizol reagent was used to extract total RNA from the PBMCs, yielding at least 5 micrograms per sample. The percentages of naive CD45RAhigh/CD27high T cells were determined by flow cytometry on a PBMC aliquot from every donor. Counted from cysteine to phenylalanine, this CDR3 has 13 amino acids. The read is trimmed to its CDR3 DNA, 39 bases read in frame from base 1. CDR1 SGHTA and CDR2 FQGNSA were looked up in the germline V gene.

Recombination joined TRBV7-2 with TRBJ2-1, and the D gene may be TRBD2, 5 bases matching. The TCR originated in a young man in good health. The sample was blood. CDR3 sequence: CAGSPTSLNEQFF. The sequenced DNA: TGTGCCGGCAGCCCAACTAGTTTGAATGAGCAGTTCTTC.